This TCR beta chain originates from a study of cytomegalovirus exposure and HLA in healthy donors. With regard to this clone: Its target is unknown.

Deletions cut 4 bases from V and 5 bases from J, with 16 bases between. Germline CDR1 and CDR2: SGHRS and YFSETQ. The CDR3 is 15 residues long. Regarding the study as a whole: It was reported that the classifier diagnosed cytomegalovirus status with high specificity and sensitivity in both the original and validation cohorts.

Generated by immunoSEQ multiplex PCR, the TCRdb table keeps only in-frame clones and is missing some. This sample yields 200,000 to 300,000 clones, of which 90% are seen a single time; around 3.1% belongs to the top ten. The sample comprised PBMCs. The chain recombines TRBV5-1 with TRBJ1-5, with D possibly TRBD1 on 5 matching bases. The sequence was obtained from a woman under 40 in good health and CMV-seronegative. This chain's CDR3 is CASSPGTDYYQPQHF. The CDR3 DNA follows: TGCGCCAGCAGCCCAGGGACGGATTATTATCAGCCCCAGCATTTT.